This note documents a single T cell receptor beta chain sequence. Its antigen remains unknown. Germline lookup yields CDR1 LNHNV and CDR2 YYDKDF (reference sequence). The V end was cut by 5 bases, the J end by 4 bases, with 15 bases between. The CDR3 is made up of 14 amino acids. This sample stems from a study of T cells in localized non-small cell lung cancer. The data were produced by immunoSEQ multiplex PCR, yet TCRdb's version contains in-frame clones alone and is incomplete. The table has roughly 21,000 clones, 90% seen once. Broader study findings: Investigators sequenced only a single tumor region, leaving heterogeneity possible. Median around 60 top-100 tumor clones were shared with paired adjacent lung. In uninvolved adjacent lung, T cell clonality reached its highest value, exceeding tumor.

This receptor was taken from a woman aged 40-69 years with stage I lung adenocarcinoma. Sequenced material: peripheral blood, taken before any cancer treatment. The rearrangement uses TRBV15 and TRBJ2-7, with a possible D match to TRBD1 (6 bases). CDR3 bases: TGTGCCACCAGCCACTCGACAGGATCGTACGAGCAGTACTTC. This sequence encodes CATSHSTGSYEQYF.